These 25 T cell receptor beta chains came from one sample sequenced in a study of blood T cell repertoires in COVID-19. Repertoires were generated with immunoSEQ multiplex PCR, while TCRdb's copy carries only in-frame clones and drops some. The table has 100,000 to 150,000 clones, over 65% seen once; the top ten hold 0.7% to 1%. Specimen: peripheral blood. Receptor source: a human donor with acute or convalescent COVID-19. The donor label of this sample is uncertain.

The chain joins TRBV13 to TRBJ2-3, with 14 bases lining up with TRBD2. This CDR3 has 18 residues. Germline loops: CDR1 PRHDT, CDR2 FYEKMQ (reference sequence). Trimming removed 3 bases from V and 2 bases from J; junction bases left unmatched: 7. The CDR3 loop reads CASSFRLAGGLYTDTQYF. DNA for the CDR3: TGTGCCAGCAGCTTCAGACTAGCGGGGGGGCTTTACACAGATACGCAGTATTTT.

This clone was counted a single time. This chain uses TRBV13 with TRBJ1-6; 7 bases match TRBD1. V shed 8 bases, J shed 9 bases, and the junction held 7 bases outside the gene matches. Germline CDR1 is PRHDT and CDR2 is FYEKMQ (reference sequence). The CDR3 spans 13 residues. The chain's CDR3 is CASGDRVGSPLHF. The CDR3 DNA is TGTGCCAGCGGCGACAGGGTTGGTTCACCCCTCCACTTT.

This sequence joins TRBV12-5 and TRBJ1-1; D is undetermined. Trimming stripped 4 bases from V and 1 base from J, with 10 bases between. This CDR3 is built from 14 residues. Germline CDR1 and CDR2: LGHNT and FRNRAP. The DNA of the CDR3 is TGTGCTAGTGGTTCCCCGTGGCCGAACACTGAAGCTTTCTTT. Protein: CASGSPWPNTEAFF.

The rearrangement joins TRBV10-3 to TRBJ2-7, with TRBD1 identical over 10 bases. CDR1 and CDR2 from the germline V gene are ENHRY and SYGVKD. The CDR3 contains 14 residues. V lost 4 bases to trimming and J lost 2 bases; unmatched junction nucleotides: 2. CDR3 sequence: CAISVDRGPYEQYF. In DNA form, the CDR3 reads TGTGCCATCAGTGTCGACAGGGGGCCCTACGAGCAGTACTTC.

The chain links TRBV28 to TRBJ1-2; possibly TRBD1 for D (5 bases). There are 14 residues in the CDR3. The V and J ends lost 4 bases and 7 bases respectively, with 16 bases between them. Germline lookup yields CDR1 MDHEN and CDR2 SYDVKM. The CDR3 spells CASSSQGPLSGYTF. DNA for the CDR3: TGTGCCAGCAGTTCCCAGGGCCCCCTAAGTGGCTACACCTTC.

The CDR3 is CASSLSGGQETQYF. As DNA, the CDR3 is TGTGCCAGCAGCTTATCCGGGGGCCAAGAGACCCAGTACTTC. The genes are TRBV7-9 and TRBJ2-5; tentative D call: TRBD2 (6 bases). This CDR3 has 14 amino acids. CDR1 is SEHNR and CDR2 is FQNEAQ in the germline V gene (reference sequence). Trimming removed 2 bases from V and 1 base from J, with 8 bases in between.

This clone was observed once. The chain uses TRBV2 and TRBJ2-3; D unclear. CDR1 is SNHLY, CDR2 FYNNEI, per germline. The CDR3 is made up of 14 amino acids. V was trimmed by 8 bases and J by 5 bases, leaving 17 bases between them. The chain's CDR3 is CASLPRSYIDTQYF. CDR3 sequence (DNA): TGTGCCAGCCTCCCCCGCAGTTATATAGATACGCAGTATTTT.

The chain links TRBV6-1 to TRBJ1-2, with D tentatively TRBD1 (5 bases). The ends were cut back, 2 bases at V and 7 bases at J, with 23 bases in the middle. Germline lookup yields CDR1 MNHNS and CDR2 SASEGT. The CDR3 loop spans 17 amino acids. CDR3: CASSEPLGQGTSGGYTF. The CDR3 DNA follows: TGTGCCAGCAGTGAACCCCTGGGGCAGGGTACTTCAGGTGGCTACACCTTC.

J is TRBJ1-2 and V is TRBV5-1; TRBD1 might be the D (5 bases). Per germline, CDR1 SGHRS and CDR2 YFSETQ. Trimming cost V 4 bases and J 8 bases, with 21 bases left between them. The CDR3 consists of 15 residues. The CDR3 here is CASSKTLDRREGYTF. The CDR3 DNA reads TGCGCCAGCAGCAAAACCCTAGACAGACGCGAGGGCTACACCTTC.

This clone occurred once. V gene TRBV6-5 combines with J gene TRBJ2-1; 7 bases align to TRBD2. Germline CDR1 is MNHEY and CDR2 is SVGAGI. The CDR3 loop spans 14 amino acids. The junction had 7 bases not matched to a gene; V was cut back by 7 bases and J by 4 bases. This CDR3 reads CASTRDYGYNEQFF. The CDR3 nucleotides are TGTGCCAGCACCCGGGACTACGGGTACAATGAGCAGTTCTTC.

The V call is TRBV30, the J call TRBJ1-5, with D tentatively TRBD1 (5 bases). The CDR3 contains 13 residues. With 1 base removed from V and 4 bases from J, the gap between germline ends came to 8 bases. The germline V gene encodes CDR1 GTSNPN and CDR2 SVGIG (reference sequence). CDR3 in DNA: TGTGCCTGGAGTGCCGCAGGGAATCAGCCCCAGCATTTT. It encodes CAWSAAGNQPQHF. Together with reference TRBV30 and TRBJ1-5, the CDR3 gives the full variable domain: SQTIHQWPATLVQPVGSPLSLECTVEGTSNPNLYWYRQAAGRGLQLLFYSVGIGQISSEVPQNLSASRPQDRQFILSSKKLLLSDSGFYLCAWSAAGNQPQHFGDGTRLSIL.

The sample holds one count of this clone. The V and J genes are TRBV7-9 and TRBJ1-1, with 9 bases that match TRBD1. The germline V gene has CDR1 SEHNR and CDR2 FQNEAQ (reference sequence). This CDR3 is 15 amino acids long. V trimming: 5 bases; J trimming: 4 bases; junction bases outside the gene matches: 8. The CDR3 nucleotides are TGTGCCAGCAGCGCCATGGGACAGGGTAGCACTGAAGCTTTCTTT. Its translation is CASSAMGQGSTEAFF.

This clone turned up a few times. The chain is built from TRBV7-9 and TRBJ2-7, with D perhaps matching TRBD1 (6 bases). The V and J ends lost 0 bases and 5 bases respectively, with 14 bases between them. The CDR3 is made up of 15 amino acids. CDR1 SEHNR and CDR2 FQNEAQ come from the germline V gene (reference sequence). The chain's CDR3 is CASSLASGRDNEQYF. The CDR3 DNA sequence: TGTGCCAGCAGCTTAGCGTCCGGCAGGGACAACGAGCAGTACTTC.

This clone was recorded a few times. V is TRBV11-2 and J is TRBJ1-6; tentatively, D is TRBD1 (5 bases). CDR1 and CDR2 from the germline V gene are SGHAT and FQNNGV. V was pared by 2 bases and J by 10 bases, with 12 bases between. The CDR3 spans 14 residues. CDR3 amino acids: CASSLSTAWSPLHF. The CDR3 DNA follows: TGTGCCAGCAGCTTATCGACAGCTTGGTCACCCCTCCACTTT.

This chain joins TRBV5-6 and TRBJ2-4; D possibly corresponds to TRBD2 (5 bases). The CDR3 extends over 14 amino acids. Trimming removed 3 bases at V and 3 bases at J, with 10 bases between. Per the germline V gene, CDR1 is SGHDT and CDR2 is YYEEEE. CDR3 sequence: CASSSTGFKNIQYF. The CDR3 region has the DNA TGTGCCAGCAGCTCCACGGGGTTCAAAAACATTCAGTACTTC.

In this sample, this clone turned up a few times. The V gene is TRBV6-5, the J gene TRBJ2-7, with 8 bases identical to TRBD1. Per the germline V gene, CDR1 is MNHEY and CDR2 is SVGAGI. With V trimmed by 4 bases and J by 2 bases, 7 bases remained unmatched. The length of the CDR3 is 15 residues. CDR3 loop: CASSSGQGRAYEQYV. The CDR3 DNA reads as TGTGCCAGCAGTTCCGGACAGGGAAGAGCCTACGAGCAGTACGTC.

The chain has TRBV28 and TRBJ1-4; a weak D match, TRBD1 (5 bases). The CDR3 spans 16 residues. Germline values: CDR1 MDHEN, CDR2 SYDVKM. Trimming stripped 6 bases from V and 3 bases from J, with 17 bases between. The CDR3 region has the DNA TGTGCCAGCAGCTCTCCCCGCGGGGCGGCTAATGAAAAACTGTTTTTT. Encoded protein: CASSSPRGAANEKLFF.

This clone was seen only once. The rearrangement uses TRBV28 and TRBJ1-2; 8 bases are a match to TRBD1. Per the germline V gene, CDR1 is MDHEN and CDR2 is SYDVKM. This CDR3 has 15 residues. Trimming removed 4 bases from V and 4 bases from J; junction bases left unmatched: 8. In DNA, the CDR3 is TGTGCCAGCAGTTCTTACCTGGACAGGGCCTATGGCTACACCTTC. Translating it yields CASSSYLDRAYGYTF.

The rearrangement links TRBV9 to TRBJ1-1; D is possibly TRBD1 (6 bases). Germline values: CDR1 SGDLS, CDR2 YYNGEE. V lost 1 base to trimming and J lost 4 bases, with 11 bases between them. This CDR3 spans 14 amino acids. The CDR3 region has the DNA TGTGCCAGCAGCGTATTGCAGGGGTCCACTGAAGCTTTCTTT. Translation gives CASSVLQGSTEAFF.

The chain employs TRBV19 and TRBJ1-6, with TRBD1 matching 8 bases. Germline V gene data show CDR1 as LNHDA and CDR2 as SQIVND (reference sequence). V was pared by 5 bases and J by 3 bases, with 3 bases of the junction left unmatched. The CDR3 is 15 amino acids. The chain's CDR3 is CASSDRGLYNSPLHF. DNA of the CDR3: TGTGCCAGTAGTGACAGGGGACTCTATAATTCACCCCTCCACTTT.

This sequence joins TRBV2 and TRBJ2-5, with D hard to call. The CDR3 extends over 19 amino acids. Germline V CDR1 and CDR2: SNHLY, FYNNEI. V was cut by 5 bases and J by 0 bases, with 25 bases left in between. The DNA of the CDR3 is TGTGCCAGCAGTCCTAAGTTGTATTCCGTGACAACCTACCAAGAGACCCAGTACTTC. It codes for CASSPKLYSVTTYQETQYF.

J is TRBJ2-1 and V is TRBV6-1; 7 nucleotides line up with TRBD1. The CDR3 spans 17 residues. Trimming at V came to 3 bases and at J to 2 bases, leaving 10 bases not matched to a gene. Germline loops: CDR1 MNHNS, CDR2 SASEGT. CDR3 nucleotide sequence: TGTGCCAGCAGTGAGCCTCAGGGGGTTAGAACCTACAATGAGCAGTTCTTC. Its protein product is CASSEPQGVRTYNEQFF.

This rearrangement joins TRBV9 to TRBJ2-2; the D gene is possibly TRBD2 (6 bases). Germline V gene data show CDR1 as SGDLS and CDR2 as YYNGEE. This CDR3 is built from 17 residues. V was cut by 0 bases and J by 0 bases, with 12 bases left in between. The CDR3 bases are TGTGCCAGCAGCGTAGGATTAGCGGTTACGAACACCGGGGAGCTGTTTTTT. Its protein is CASSVGLAVTNTGELFF.

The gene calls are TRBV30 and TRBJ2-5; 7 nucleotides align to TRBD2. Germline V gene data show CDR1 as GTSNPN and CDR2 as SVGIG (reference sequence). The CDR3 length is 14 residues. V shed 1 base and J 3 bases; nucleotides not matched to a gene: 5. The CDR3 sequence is CAWSDKRGEETQYF. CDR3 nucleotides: TGTGCCTGGAGTGATAAGCGGGGAGAAGAGACCCAGTACTTC.

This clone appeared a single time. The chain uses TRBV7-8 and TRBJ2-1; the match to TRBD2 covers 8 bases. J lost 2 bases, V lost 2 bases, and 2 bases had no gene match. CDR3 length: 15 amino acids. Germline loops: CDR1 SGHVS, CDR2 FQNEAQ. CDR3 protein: CASSLRGGAYNEQFF. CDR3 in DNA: TGTGCCAGCAGCTTACGGGGGGGGGCCTACAATGAGCAGTTCTTC.